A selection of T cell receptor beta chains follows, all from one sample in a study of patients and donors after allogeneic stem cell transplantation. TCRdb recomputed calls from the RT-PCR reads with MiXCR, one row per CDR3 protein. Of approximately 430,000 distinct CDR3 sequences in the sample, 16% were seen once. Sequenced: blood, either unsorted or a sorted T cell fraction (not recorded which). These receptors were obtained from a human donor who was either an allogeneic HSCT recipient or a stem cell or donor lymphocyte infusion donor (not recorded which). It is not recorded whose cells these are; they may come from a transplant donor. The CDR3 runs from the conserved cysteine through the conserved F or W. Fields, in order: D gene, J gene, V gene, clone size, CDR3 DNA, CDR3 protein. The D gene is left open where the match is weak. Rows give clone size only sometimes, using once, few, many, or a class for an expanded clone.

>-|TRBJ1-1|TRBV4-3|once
TGCGCCAGCAGCCCAGTATACCAGGGCACTGAAGCTTTCTTT
CASSPVYQGTEAFF
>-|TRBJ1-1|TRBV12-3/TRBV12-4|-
TGTGCCAGCAGTTTAGTTCACCCAGGGGAAGCTTTCTTT
CASSLVHPGEAFF
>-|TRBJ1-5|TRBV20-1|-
TGCAGTGCTAGACAAACGACAGATAGCAATCAGCCCCAGCATTTT
CSARQTTDSNQPQHF
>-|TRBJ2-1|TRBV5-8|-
TGTGCCAGCAGCTACGGACAGTTGAACAATGAGCAGTTCTTC
CASSYGQLNNEQFF
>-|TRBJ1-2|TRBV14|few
TGTGCCAGCAGCCAAGAATCGGGTAACTATGGCTACACCTTC
CASSQESGNYGYTF
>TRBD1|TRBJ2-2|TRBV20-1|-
TGCAGTGCGCCGGACAGGGGGCATGTCGGCACCGGGGAGCTGTTTTTT
CSAPDRGHVGTGELFF
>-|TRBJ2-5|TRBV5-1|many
TGCGCCAGCAGCTTGTATGGGACTGGCCAAGAGACCCAGTACTTC
CASSLYGTGQETQYF
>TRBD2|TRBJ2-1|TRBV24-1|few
TGTGCCACCAGGGGGACTAGCGGAGTCCACAATGAGCAGTTCTTC
CATRGTSGVHNEQFF
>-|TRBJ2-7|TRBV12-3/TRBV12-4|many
TGTGCCAGCAGTTTGGAGAGAGGATACGAGCAGTACTTC
CASSLERGYEQYF
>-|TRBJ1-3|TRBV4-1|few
TGCGCCAGCAGCCAGCGAGTACAGGGTAGCTCTGGAAACACCATATATTTT
CASSQRVQGSSGNTIYF
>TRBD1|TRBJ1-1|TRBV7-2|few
TGTGCCAGCAGCGCCAGGGGGCAGCACACTGAAGCTTTCTTT
CASSARGQHTEAFF
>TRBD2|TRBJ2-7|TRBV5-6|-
TGTGCCAGCAGCCTGAGAGCGGGGTCCCTACTCTACGAGCAGTACTTC
CASSLRAGSLLYEQYF
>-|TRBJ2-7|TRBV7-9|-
TGTGCCAGCAGCGCTCGACAGGCACCCTACGAGCAGTACTTC
CASSARQAPYEQYF
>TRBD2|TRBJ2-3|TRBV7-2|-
TGTGCCAGCAGCGCGAGAAGCGGGGGGGCTGGCACAGATACGCAGTATTTT
CASSARSGGAGTDTQYF
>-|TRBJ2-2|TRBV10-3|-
TGTGCCATCAGTGTCTGGGAGGGGGCGCCGGCCGGGGAGCTGTTTTTT
CAISVWEGAPAGELFF
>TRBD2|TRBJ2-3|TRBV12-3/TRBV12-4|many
TGTGCCAGCAGCCGAGCGGGGGGGGGCACAGATACGCAGTATTTT
CASSRAGGGTDTQYF
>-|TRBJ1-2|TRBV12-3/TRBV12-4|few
TGTGCCAGCAGTCCACTCGAAGGACAGCTCTATGGCTACACCTTC
CASSPLEGQLYGYTF
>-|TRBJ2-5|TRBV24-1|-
TGTGCCACCAGTGCGGGACGGACCCAGTACTTC
CATSAGRTQYF
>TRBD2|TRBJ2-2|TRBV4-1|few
TGCGCCAGCAGCCAAGTAGCGGGAGTTACCGGGGAGCTGTTTTTT
CASSQVAGVTGELFF
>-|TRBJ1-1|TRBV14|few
TGTGCCAGCAGCCAAGCCGGGGGGCCACCGAACACTGAAGCTTTCTTT
CASSQAGGPPNTEAFF
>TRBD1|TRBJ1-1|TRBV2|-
TGTGCCCAGGGACAGAAGAAGAATGAAGCTTTCTTT
CAQGQKKNEAFF
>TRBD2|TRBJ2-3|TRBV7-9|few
TGTGCCAGCAGTCTTCATCAGACTAGCTCAGATACGCAGTATTTT
CASSLHQTSSDTQYF
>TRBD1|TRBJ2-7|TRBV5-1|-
TGCGCCAGCAGCACACGACAGGGTACCCACGAGCAGTACTTC
CASSTRQGTHEQYF
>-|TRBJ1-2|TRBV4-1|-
TGCGCCAGCAGCCAAGATAACGACAGAGTAGCTAACTATGGCTACACCTTC
CASSQDNDRVANYGYTF
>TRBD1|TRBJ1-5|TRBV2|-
TGTGCCAGCAGTGAGGGTGGGACAGCGCCTCATAGCAATCAGCCCCAGCATTTT
CASSEGGTAPHSNQPQHF
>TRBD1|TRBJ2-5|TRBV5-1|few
TGCGCCAGCAGCCCCGACAGGGGGCAGGGGACCCAGTACTTC
CASSPDRGQGTQYF
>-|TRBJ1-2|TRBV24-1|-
TGTGCCACCAGTGATCCAGGGGAAGGCTATGGCTACACCTTC
CATSDPGEGYGYTF
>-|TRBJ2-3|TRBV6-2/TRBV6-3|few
TGTGCCAGCACCCCGGGCCTCCTGTCCCTCACAGATACGCAGTATTTT
CASTPGLLSLTDTQYF
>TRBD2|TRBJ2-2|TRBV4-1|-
TGCGCCAGCAGCCAAGATCCAGCGGGGGTCGCGAACACCGGGGAGCTGTTTTTT
CASSQDPAGVANTGELFF
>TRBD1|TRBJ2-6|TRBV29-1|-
TGCAGCGACCGGGACAGGGCACTTCGGGCCAACGTCCTGACTTTC
CSDRDRALRANVLTF
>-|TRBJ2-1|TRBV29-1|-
TGCAGCGTAGGGACCCGCTCCTACAATGAGCAGTTCTTC
CSVGTRSYNEQFF
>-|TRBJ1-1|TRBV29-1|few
TGCAGCGTGAGAGTAGGGGGTGGCACTGAAGCTTTCTTT
CSVRVGGGTEAFF
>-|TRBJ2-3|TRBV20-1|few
TGCAGTGCTAAGGGGTCCACAGATACGCAGTATTTT
CSAKGSTDTQYF
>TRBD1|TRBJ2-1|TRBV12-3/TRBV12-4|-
TGTGCCAGCATCCCCCCCCAGGGGGCAGGCAATGAGCAGTTCTTC
CASIPPQGAGNEQFF
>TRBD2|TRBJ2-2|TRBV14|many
TGTGCCAGCAGCCAAGCTAGCGGGGTCACCGGGGAGCTGTTTTTT
CASSQASGVTGELFF
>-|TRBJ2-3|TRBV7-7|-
TGTGCTAGCAGCCGGGACTGGGGAGCCCTGGATACGCAGTATTTT
CASSRDWGALDTQYF
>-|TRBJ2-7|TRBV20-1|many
TGCAGTGCTAGAGACTCTGACAGCGTCTACGAGCAGTACTTC
CSARDSDSVYEQYF
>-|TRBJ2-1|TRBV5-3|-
TGTGCCAGAAGCTTGGAGTACAGCTCCTACAATGAGCAGTTCTTC
CARSLEYSSYNEQFF
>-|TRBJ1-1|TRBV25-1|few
TGTGCCAGCAGTGTTAAGACGAACACTGAAGCTTTCTTT
CASSVKTNTEAFF
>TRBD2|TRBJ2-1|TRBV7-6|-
TGTGCCAGCAGTGATCCAGGGACTAGCTCCTACAATGAGCAGTTCTTC
CASSDPGTSSYNEQFF
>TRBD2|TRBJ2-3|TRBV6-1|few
TGTGCCAGCAGACTTGGACTAGCGGTATCCGCAGATACGCAGTATTTT
CASRLGLAVSADTQYF
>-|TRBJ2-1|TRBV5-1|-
TGCGCCAGCAGCTTGCCCGAGGGCTCCTACAATGAGCAGTTCTTC
CASSLPEGSYNEQFF
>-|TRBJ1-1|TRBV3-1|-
TGTGCCAGCAGCCAGGCCCGTTCGGCAGAAGCTTTCTTT
CASSQARSAEAFF
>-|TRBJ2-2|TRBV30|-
TGTGCCTGGAGTGGGACCGGGGAGCTGTTTTTT
CAWSGTGELFF
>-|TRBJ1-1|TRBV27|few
TGTGCCAGCAGTGGTCTAGGGGGTATGAACACTGAAGCTTTCTTT
CASSGLGGMNTEAFF
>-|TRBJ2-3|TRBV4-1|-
TGCGCCAGCAGCCAAACCCGCCTCCTAGATACGCAGTATTTT
CASSQTRLLDTQYF
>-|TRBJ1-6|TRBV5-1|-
TGCGCCAGCAGCTTGGAGTCAGGGATGAGTTCACCCCTCCACTTT
CASSLESGMSSPLHF
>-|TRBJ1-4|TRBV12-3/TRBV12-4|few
TGTGCCAGCAGAGTACGGGACTCTAATGAAAAACTGTTTTTT
CASRVRDSNEKLFF
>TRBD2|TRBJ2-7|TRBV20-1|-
TGCAGTGCTTCGGGACTAGCGGGCACCTCTGGCGAGCAGTACTTC
CSASGLAGTSGEQYF